Presented here are 26 T cell receptor beta chains from one specimen sequenced in a study of siplizumab effects on memory and regulatory T cells. Generated by immunoSEQ multiplex PCR, the TCRdb table keeps only in-frame clones and is missing some. The sample has more than 75,000 clones; 95% to 97% are singletons. Sample: naive CD4+ T cells sorted from blood. All receptors come from a human donor in good health.

This clone was picked up one time. The rearrangement uses TRBV7-2 and TRBJ2-5, with a possible D match to TRBD1 (5 bases). V dropped 2 bases and J dropped 2 bases, with 12 bases sitting between them. CDR1 is SGHTA and CDR2 is FQGNSA in the germline V gene. The CDR3 sequence is 15 residues long. The CDR3 loop reads CASSLLPGMQETQYF. Written as DNA, the CDR3 is TGTGCCAGCAGCTTATTACCAGGGATGCAAGAGACCCAGTACTTC.

The J gene is TRBJ2-5, the V gene TRBV7-2; D is possibly TRBD1 (7 bases). There are 14 residues in the CDR3. Trimming shortened V by 2 bases and J by 5 bases, and 12 bases separated the two germline ends. The germline CDR1 and CDR2 sequences are SGHTA and FQGNSA. CDR3 DNA: TGTGCCAGCAGCTTAACAGGGGCGGGGGAGACCCAGTACTTC. Its protein is CASSLTGAGETQYF.

The V call is TRBV5-1, the J call TRBJ1-2; possible D gene TRBD1, 5 bases. The CDR3 runs 15 residues. Germline V gene sequence: CDR1 SGHRS, CDR2 YFSETQ. Trimming left V 3 bases short and J 0 bases short, with 12 bases between. The CDR3 region has the DNA TGCGCCAGCAGCTCGGGACGGAATGCTAACTATGGCTACACCTTC. It yields the protein CASSSGRNANYGYTF.

J is TRBJ2-7 and V is TRBV7-3; the D gene could be TRBD1 or TRBD2 (5 bases each). The CDR3 is made up of 13 amino acids. The V end was cut by 5 bases, the J end by 5 bases, with 13 bases between. Germline loops: CDR1 SGHTA, CDR2 FQGTGA. The CDR3 here is CASSPGQVDEQYF. CDR3 nucleotides: TGTGCCAGCAGCCCGGGGCAGGTCGACGAGCAGTACTTC. Full variable domain (outside the CDR3, taken from reference TRBV7-3 and TRBJ2-7): GAGVSQTPSNKVTEKGKYVELRCDPISGHTALYWYRQSLGQGPEFLIYFQGTGAADDSGLPNDRFFAVRPEGSVSTLKIQRTERGDSAVYLCASSPGQVDEQYFGPGTRLTVT.

This chain links TRBV7-6 with TRBJ2-7, with 9 bases that match TRBD2. The CDR3 length is 15 residues. Germline CDR1 is SGHVS and CDR2 is FNYEAQ. The junction had 6 bases not matched to a gene; V was cut back by 0 bases and J by 6 bases. In DNA form, the CDR3 reads TGTGCCAGCAGCTTAGCCAGCGGGGGGTTGTTCGAGCAGTACTTC. This encodes CASSLASGGLFEQYF.

The chain carries TRBV4-3 and TRBJ2-7; 8 bases match TRBD1. Trimming removed 3 bases from V and 5 bases from J; junction bases left unmatched: 9. Germline lookup yields CDR1 LGHNA and CDR2 YSLEER. The CDR3 extends over 15 amino acids. DNA for the CDR3: TGCGCCAGCAGCCATACGGACAGGGATGGTAACGAGCAGTACTTC. The encoded protein is CASSHTDRDGNEQYF.

J is TRBJ2-3 and V is TRBV5-1, with 13 bases matching TRBD2. Losses at the gene ends were 6 bases for V and 5 bases for J; bases not matched to a gene: 6. This CDR3 region has 15 residues. The germline CDR1 and CDR2 sequences are SGHRS and YFSETQ. CDR3: CASTLLAGGEDTQYF. The CDR3 region has the DNA TGCGCCAGCACGCTACTAGCGGGGGGGGAAGATACGCAGTATTTT.

The chain carries TRBV7-9 and TRBJ1-6, with D tentatively TRBD1 (5 bases). From germline, CDR1 is SEHNR and CDR2 FQNEAQ (reference sequence). V was cut by 0 bases and J by 9 bases, with 9 bases left in between. The CDR3 has 14 amino acids. DNA of the CDR3: TGTGCCAGCAGCTTAGCGGGGGATGGTTCACCCCTCCACTTT. Protein sequence: CASSLAGDGSPLHF.

This clone was detected once. The genes are TRBV7-6 and TRBJ1-4; 7 nucleotides match TRBD1. Germline CDR1 SGHVS, CDR2 FNYEAQ. The CDR3 is 13 residues long. V was pared by 5 bases and J by 6 bases, with 3 bases of the junction left unmatched. CDR3 in amino acids: CASSPDRDEKLFF. CDR3 in DNA: TGTGCCAGCAGCCCAGACAGGGATGAAAAACTGTTTTTT.

The V call is TRBV6-6, the J call TRBJ1-1; no clear D. Trimming shortened V by 7 bases and J by 3 bases, and 6 bases separated the two germline ends. The CDR3 contains 11 residues. CDR1 is MNHNY, CDR2 SVGAGI, per germline (reference sequence). The CDR3, as DNA: TGTGCCAGCACTTCTGACACTGAAGCTTTCTTT. Translating it yields CASTSDTEAFF.

This chain links TRBV5-6 with TRBJ1-1; tentative D call: TRBD1 (5 bases). Germline V gene lookup returns CDR1 SGHDT and CDR2 YYEEEE. The CDR3 has 15 residues. The ends were cut back, 4 bases at V and 6 bases at J, with 19 bases in the middle. CDR3 nucleotides: TGTGCCAGCAGCCGACGGGGGACGGTCGGGTCTGAAGCTTTCTTT. As protein: CASSRRGTVGSEAFF.

The chain recombines TRBV5-1 with TRBJ1-2; possibly TRBD1 for D (5 bases). This CDR3 region has 15 residues. The germline V and J ends were trimmed by 4 bases and 6 bases, with 19 bases remaining between them. Germline values: CDR1 SGHRS, CDR2 YFSETQ. CDR3 coding DNA: TGCGCCAGCAGCCTGGAGGTTGGGGCGATCGATGGCTACACCTTC. This encodes CASSLEVGAIDGYTF.

The chain employs TRBV7-3 and TRBJ2-1; D remains unclear. V was pared by 3 bases and J by 9 bases, with 12 bases between. The germline CDR1 and CDR2 sequences are SGHTA and FQGTGA. The CDR3 has 13 amino acids. CDR3: CASSLEVFGEQFF. In nucleotides, the CDR3 is TGTGCCAGCAGCTTGGAAGTCTTCGGTGAGCAGTTCTTC.

The chain uses TRBV28 and TRBJ2-5, with 8 bases matching TRBD2. The length of the CDR3 is 16 residues. Germline V CDR1 and CDR2: MDHEN, SYDVKM. V was clipped by 6 bases and J by 3 bases; unmatched bases: 12. The CDR3 DNA is TGTGCCAGCAGCTTCCCAGCGGGGGTCTCCAAAGAGACCCAGTACTTC. Translation gives CASSFPAGVSKETQYF.

This rearrangement joins TRBV7-3 to TRBJ1-1; a weak D match, TRBD1 (5 bases). V lost 5 bases and J 1 base, leaving 8 bases between the germline ends. Germline V gene data show CDR1 as SGHTA and CDR2 as FQGTGA. The CDR3 has 13 residues. CDR3 in amino acids: CASSAQGNTEAFF. Here the CDR3 DNA reads TGTGCCAGCAGCGCGCAGGGGAACACTGAAGCTTTCTTT.

The J gene is TRBJ1-5, the V gene TRBV7-2; 8 nucleotides align to TRBD1. The germline gives CDR1 SGHTA, CDR2 FQGNSA. The CDR3 extends over 15 amino acids. After removal of 4 bases from V and 5 bases from J, the junction contained 7 bases not matched to a gene. Here the CDR3 DNA reads TGTGCCAGCAGCTACGACAGGGGTCAGGATCAGCCCCAGCATTTT. This encodes CASSYDRGQDQPQHF.

This sequence joins TRBV5-1 and TRBJ2-5, with D possibly being TRBD1 or TRBD2 (5 bases each). This CDR3 has 13 amino acids. CDR1 and CDR2 (germline): SGHRS, YFSETQ. V was pared by 3 bases and J by 1 base, with 7 bases between. CDR3 in DNA: TGCGCCAGCAGCTCGGGACCCCAAGAGACCCAGTACTTC. It codes for CASSSGPQETQYF.

This sequence joins TRBV7-3 and TRBJ2-3; TRBD1 might be the D (6 bases). Trimming shortened V by 5 bases and J by 2 bases, and 8 bases separated the two germline ends. The CDR3 runs 13 residues. Germline CDR1 is SGHTA and CDR2 is FQGTGA. CDR3 amino acids: CASSDRITDTQYF. The CDR3 DNA follows: TGTGCCAGCAGCGACAGGATCACAGATACGCAGTATTTT.

In this sample, this clone turned up once. The chain carries TRBV11-2 and TRBJ1-1; tentative D call: TRBD1 (5 bases). This CDR3 has 14 residues. Germline loops: CDR1 SGHAT, CDR2 FQNNGV. V was cut by 1 base and J by 1 base, with 7 bases left in between. The CDR3: CASSLGTRNTEAFF. The CDR3 DNA sequence: TGTGCCAGCAGCTTAGGGACACGGAACACTGAAGCTTTCTTT.

This clone was seen once. J is TRBJ2-1 and V is TRBV30, with 8 bases fitting TRBD2. Germline CDR1 GTSNPN, CDR2 SVGIG (reference sequence). V was clipped by 5 bases and J by 0 bases; unmatched bases: 6. The CDR3 spans 15 residues. CDR3 coding DNA: TGTGCCTGGTCGAGCGGGAGAATCTCCTACAATGAGCAGTTCTTC. As protein: CAWSSGRISYNEQFF.

This clone showed up just once. The chain recombines TRBV18 with TRBJ1-6; no definite D call. The CDR3 has 13 residues. Germline values: CDR1 KGHSH, CDR2 LQKENI. Between the trimmed V and J ends, which lost 7 bases and 7 bases, there was a span of 11 bases. The CDR3 here is CASLERLNSPLHF. The CDR3 coding sequence is TGTGCCAGCTTAGAAAGACTAAATTCACCCCTCCACTTT.

The chain is built from TRBV28 and TRBJ1-1; D is uncertain. Per germline, CDR1 MDHEN and CDR2 SYDVKM. This CDR3 is built from 13 residues. V lost 5 bases and J 11 bases, leaving 18 bases between the germline ends. The CDR3 protein is CASSKLTPEVAFF. CDR3 nucleotide sequence: TGTGCCAGCAGTAAACTGACACCCGAAGTGGCTTTCTTT.

J is TRBJ2-5 and V is TRBV14; no clear D gene. CDR1 SGHDN and CDR2 FVKESK come from the germline V gene. V was clipped by 0 bases and J by 7 bases, with 15 bases between them. CDR3 length: 15 amino acids. CDR3 protein: CASSQERVTPGTQYF. The DNA for the CDR3 is TGTGCCAGCAGCCAAGAAAGGGTAACCCCGGGGACCCAGTACTTC.

The gene calls are TRBV5-4 and TRBJ2-5; tentative D call: TRBD1 (6 bases). This CDR3 spans 13 amino acids. Germline-derived CDR1 and CDR2 are SGHNT and YYREEE (reference sequence). Trimming pared 2 bases from V and 5 bases from J, leaving 10 bases between. The CDR3 loop reads CASSFSQGETQYF. CDR3 DNA: TGTGCCAGCAGCTTCTCTCAGGGGGAGACCCAGTACTTC.

The chain carries TRBV4-1 and TRBJ1-1; D is unresolved. Deletions cut 1 base from V and 0 bases from J, with 15 bases between. Germline lookup yields CDR1 MGHRA and CDR2 YSYEKL. This CDR3 contains 17 residues. Here the CDR3 DNA reads TGCGCCAGCAGCCAAGGTCTCCCGAGCTTCATGAACACTGAAGCTTTCTTT. Encoded protein: CASSQGLPSFMNTEAFF.

V gene TRBV9 combines with J gene TRBJ2-1; 11 bases are shared with TRBD2. V lost 0 bases and J lost 12; bases outside the gene matches: 11. The CDR3 length is 16 residues. Germline CDR1 reads SGDLS; CDR2 reads YYNGEE. The CDR3 region has the DNA TGTGCCAGCAGCGTAGTGGGTAGCGGGGGGGCGGTTAGGCAGTTCTTC. Translation gives CASSVVGSGGAVRQFF. The full variable domain, completed using reference TRBV9 and TRBJ2-1, is DSGVTQTPKHLITATGQRVTLRCSPRSGDLSVYWYQQSLDQGLQFLIQYYNGEERAKGNILERFSAQQFPDLHSELNLSSLELGDSALYFCASSVVGSGGAVRQFFGPGTRLTVL.